The 5 T cell receptor beta chains given below trace back to one sample, sequenced in a study of human T cells and chemical hapten exposure. Specified time point: pre-sensitization, week 0. Treatment denoted: therapeutic diphenylcyclopropenone sensitization with weekly scalp DPC. Via MiXCR, TCRdb re-called the RACE reads, giving one row per CDR3 protein. The sample yields 180,000 or so distinct CDR3 sequences, around 30% seen once. The material sequenced was whole blood, taken in connection with sensitization to the hapten diphenylcyclopropenone (DPC). These receptors all come from a woman between 25 and 40 years old with alopecia areata. Some clones in this sample may be carry-over from other donors' samples.

The chain has TRBV4-3 and TRBJ1-1; D uncertain. The CDR3 has 13 amino acids. The V and J ends lost 0 bases and 5 bases respectively, with 7 bases between them. CDR1 is LGHNA, CDR2 YSLEER, per germline. CDR3 nucleotides: TGCGCCAGCAGCCAAGAAAAGTCGACTGAAGCTTTCTTT. This encodes CASSQEKSTEAFF.

The chain carries TRBV3-1 and TRBJ2-7, with 11 bases matching TRBD2. Germline values: CDR1 LGHDT, CDR2 YNNKEL (reference sequence). The V and J ends lost 4 bases and 9 bases, in that order; junction bases with no gene match: 8. The CDR3 is 14 amino acids. CDR3 residues: CASSPGIAGGAQYF. For the CDR3, the DNA is TGTGCCAGCAGCCCCGGGATAGCGGGAGGGGCGCAGTACTTC.

The chain recombines TRBV19 with TRBJ1-5, with D hard to call. This CDR3 is built from 15 residues. From germline, CDR1 is LNHDA and CDR2 SQIVND (reference sequence). The V end lost 7 bases, the J end lost 5 bases, and 18 bases lay between the germline ends. The CDR3 here is CASTDGVRGDQPQHF. CDR3 nucleotide sequence: TGTGCCAGTACGGATGGCGTCCGTGGGGATCAGCCCCAGCATTTT.

This clonotype has at least ten counts. The V call is TRBV28, the J call TRBJ1-2, with D tentatively TRBD1 (6 bases). Trimming pared 5 bases from V and 2 bases from J, leaving 9 bases between. There are 13 residues in the CDR3. The germline V gene has CDR1 MDHEN and CDR2 SYDVKM. CDR3 loop: CASSSGQNYGYTF. CDR3 nucleotides: TGTGCCAGCAGTAGCGGACAGAACTATGGCTACACCTTC.

The chain has TRBV2 and TRBJ2-3; D is uncertain. The germline V and J ends were trimmed by 3 bases and 2 bases, with 12 bases remaining between them. This CDR3 comprises 15 residues. CDR1 SNHLY and CDR2 FYNNEI come from the germline V gene. The DNA of the CDR3 is TGTGCCAGCAGTGAGCGCGGACCCGTCACAGATACGCAGTATTTT. This codes for CASSERGPVTDTQYF.